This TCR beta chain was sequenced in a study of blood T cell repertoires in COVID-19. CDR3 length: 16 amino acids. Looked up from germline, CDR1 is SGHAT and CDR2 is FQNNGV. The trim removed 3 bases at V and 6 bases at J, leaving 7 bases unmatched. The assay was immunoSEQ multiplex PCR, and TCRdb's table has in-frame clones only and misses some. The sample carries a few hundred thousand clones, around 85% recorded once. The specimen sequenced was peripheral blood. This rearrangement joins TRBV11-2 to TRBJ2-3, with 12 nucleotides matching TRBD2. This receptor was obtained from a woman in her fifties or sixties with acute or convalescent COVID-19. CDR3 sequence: CASSLTSGSYFDTQYF. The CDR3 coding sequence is TGTGCCAGCAGCTTGACTAGCGGGAGTTATTTTGATACGCAGTATTTT. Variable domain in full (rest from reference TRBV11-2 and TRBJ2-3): EAGVAQSPRYKIIEKRQSVAFWCNPISGHATLYWYQQILGQGPKLLIQFQNNGVVDDSQLPKDRFSAERLKGVDSTLKIQPAKLEDSAVYLCASSLTSGSYFDTQYFGPGTRLTVL.